These 30 T cell receptor beta chains originate from one sample sequenced in a study of T cells in Graves' hyperthyroidism and ophthalmopathy (dated by TCRdb to 2018 to 2020). Receptors were amplified or captured by multiplex PCR. The sequencer was an Illumina HiSeq 2000. TCR beta CDR3 regions were amplified from RNA transcripts. For the first round of RT-PCR on the TCR CDR3, the HTBI primer set was used together with the Qiagen OneStep RT-PCR kit. In TCRdb, the public reads were trimmed at Q25 with fastp and aligned with MiXCR, with productive beta chains retained. Rows with one shared CDR3 protein collapse into an entry with the most common genes and DNA. The sample contains a few hundred thousand distinct CDR3 sequences, 20% to 25% of them found a single time. 45% to 55% of the sample goes to the ten largest clones. The sample was blood. These receptors all stem from a woman aged 70 to 79 with Graves' ophthalmopathy.

This clonotype has a handful of counts. V usage is TRBV24-1 and J usage is TRBJ2-1, with D perhaps TRBD1 (6 bases). This CDR3 has 14 residues. Trimming removed 5 bases from V and 7 bases from J, with 14 bases in between. The germline V gene has CDR1 KGHDR and CDR2 SFDVKD. CDR3 residues: CATSASGAENEQFF. CDR3 coding DNA: TGTGCCACCAGTGCCTCAGGGGCCGAGAATGAGCAGTTCTTC.

There are a few counts of this clonotype. J is TRBJ1-1 and V is TRBV20-1; unclear D gene. Germline CDR1 reads DFQATT; CDR2 reads SNEGSKA (reference sequence). The CDR3 contains 12 residues. The ends were cut back, 3 bases at V and 4 bases at J, with 9 bases in the middle. The CDR3 DNA sequence: TGCAGTGCTAGCAACGAACCCACTGAAGCTTTCTTT. Amino acid sequence: CSASNEPTEAFF.

The V and J genes are TRBV7-8 and TRBJ1-2; no clear D. The CDR3 runs to 19 residues. Germline loops: CDR1 SGHVS, CDR2 FQNEAQ. V lost 0 bases, J lost 6 bases, and 26 bases lay in between. CDR3 amino acids: CASSLARLETRGRIHGYTF. The DNA for the CDR3 is TGTGCCAGCAGCTTAGCGCGGCTGGAAACGCGAGGGAGAATCCATGGCTACACCTTC.

This chain connects TRBV20-1 to TRBJ1-2; 11 nucleotides align to TRBD1. This CDR3 spans 14 amino acids. V was pared by 6 bases and J by 7 bases, with 10 bases of the junction left unmatched. Germline V gene lookup returns CDR1 DFQATT and CDR2 SNEGSKA (reference sequence). DNA for the CDR3: TGCAGTGCGAGCCGGGACAGGGGGACCGGTGGCTACACCTTC. Amino acid sequence: CSASRDRGTGGYTF.

This clonotype was counted ten times or more. The chain recombines TRBV28 with TRBJ2-7; 9 bases fit TRBD2. This CDR3 comprises 14 residues. The trim removed 9 bases at V and 3 bases at J, leaving 9 bases unmatched. Germline V lookup: CDR1 MDHEN, CDR2 SYDVKM. This CDR3 is CASYTLAGRYEQYF. The CDR3 coding sequence is TGTGCCAGTTATACCCTAGCGGGGCGCTACGAGCAGTACTTC.

Many counts were recorded for this clonotype. This chain connects TRBV6-1 to TRBJ1-5; 8 nucleotides align to TRBD1. V shed 7 bases and J 2 bases; nucleotides not matched to a gene: 7. The CDR3 extends over 15 amino acids. Germline V lookup: CDR1 MNHNS, CDR2 SASEGT. The CDR3 bases are TGTGCCAGCACCCCCACAGGGGGAGGCAATCAGCCCCAGCATTTT. It codes for CASTPTGGGNQPQHF.

The chain recombines TRBV15 with TRBJ1-1; D remains ambiguous. Germline V gene lookup returns CDR1 LNHNV and CDR2 YYDKDF (reference sequence). V was shortened by 0 bases and J by 0 bases, with 8 bases between the two germline ends. The CDR3 length is 15 residues. The CDR3 protein is CATSRDGIMNTEAFF. The CDR3 DNA follows: TGTGCCACCAGCAGAGATGGGATAATGAACACTGAAGCTTTCTTT.

The rearrangement joins TRBV3-1 to TRBJ1-1, with D perhaps TRBD1 (5 bases). Trimming shortened V by 1 base and J by 11 bases, and 17 bases separated the two germline ends. This CDR3 comprises 14 residues. Germline CDR1 is LGHDT and CDR2 is YNNKEL (reference sequence). The CDR3 sequence is CASSQVIETAGAFF. DNA for the CDR3: TGTGCCAGCAGCCAAGTCATCGAGACAGCGGGCGCTTTCTTT.

This clonotype showed up many times. The V and J genes are TRBV10-3 and TRBJ1-5, with D tentatively TRBD1 (5 bases). CDR3 length: 13 amino acids. V gave up 5 bases and J gave up 6 bases, with 11 bases separating them. Looked up from germline, CDR1 is ENHRY and CDR2 is SYGVKD. CDR3 region: CAISRDFTQPQHF. The DNA for the CDR3 is TGTGCCATCAGTCGGGACTTTACTCAGCCCCAGCATTTT.

This clonotype appeared once. The CDR3 does not close with the conserved phenylalanine or tryptophan, likely indicating a read error. This chain joins TRBV6-2 or TRBV6-3 and TRBJ1-1, with D possibly TRBD1 on 6 matching bases. Germline CDR1 and CDR2: MNHEY and SVGEGT. Trimming removed 6 bases from V and 4 bases from J, with 15 bases in between. CDR3 length equals 14 residues. This chain's CDR3 is CASSGRGAGTEAFL. The DNA for the CDR3 is TGTGCCAGCAGCGGCAGGGGCGCGGGCACTGAAGCTTTCCTT.

With respect to this clonotype: This may arise from a read error, as a much more abundant clone is one base away. The rearrangement uses TRBV6-1 and TRBJ2-4; D call uncertain. CDR1 MNHNS and CDR2 SASEGT come from the germline V gene. The CDR3 is 11 residues long. Trimming took off 7 bases at V and 1 base at J, with 2 bases between the two ends. CDR3 sequence: CASTAKNIQYF. CDR3 DNA sequence: TGTGCCAGCACTGCCAAAAACATTCAGTACTTC.

This rearrangement joins TRBV12-5 to TRBJ2-3; weak D call: TRBD2 (7 bases). The CDR3 runs 19 residues. Trimming took 5 bases from V and 0 from J, leaving 24 bases between them. Germline V lookup: CDR1 LGHNT, CDR2 FRNRAP. This CDR3 is CASGPLGGGAYPSTDTQYF. The CDR3 region has the DNA TGTGCTAGTGGTCCCCTTGGGGGGGGCGCCTACCCTAGCACAGATACGCAGTATTTT. Full variable domain (outside the CDR3, taken from reference TRBV12-5 and TRBJ2-3): DARVTQTPRHKVTEMGQEVTMRCQPILGHNTVFWYRQTMMQGLELLAYFRNRAPLDDSGMPKDRFSAEMPDATLATLKIQPSEPRDSAVYFCASGPLGGGAYPSTDTQYFGPGTRLTVL.

In the case of this clonotype: A read error is possible here, since a much larger clone lies one base away. The J gene is TRBJ2-3, the V gene TRBV28, with 7 bases fitting TRBD1. CDR1 MDHEN and CDR2 SYDVKM come from the germline V gene. The CDR3 contains 14 residues. The junction had 5 bases not matched to a gene; V was cut back by 7 bases and J by 1 base. The CDR3 DNA reads TGTGCCAGCAATTCGGACAGGCGCACAGATACGCAGTATTTT. Encoded protein: CASNSDRRTDTQYF.

This clonotype was seen a handful of times. This rearrangement joins TRBV19 to TRBJ1-3; no definite D call. From germline, CDR1 is LNHDA and CDR2 SQIVND (reference sequence). The V and J ends lost 3 bases and 2 bases respectively, with 8 bases between them. CDR3 size: 14 residues. In DNA, the CDR3 is TGTGCCAGTAGTATTGAGGGAACTGGAAACACCATATATTTT. Translation: CASSIEGTGNTIYF.

J is TRBJ1-1 and V is TRBV10-1; a weak D match, TRBD1 (6 bases). This CDR3 is built from 12 residues. CDR1 and CDR2 from the germline V gene are WNHNN and SYGVQD (reference sequence). Trimming pared 2 bases from V and 12 bases from J, leaving 13 bases between. The CDR3 sequence is CASSESGGSPFF. CDR3 coding DNA: TGCGCCAGCAGTGAGAGTGGGGGCTCGCCTTTCTTT.

The rearrangement uses TRBV6-2 or TRBV6-3 and TRBJ1-6; D remains unclear. Trimming left V 2 bases short and J 9 bases short, with 8 bases between. Germline V CDR1 and CDR2: MNHEY, SVGEGT. This CDR3 contains 13 residues. CDR3: CASSYEGVSPLHF. DNA of the CDR3: TGTGCCAGCAGTTACGAGGGAGTTTCACCCCTCCACTTT.

This clonotype came up many times. The chain combines TRBV6-1 with TRBJ2-7; D assignment may be TRBD1 or TRBD2 (5 bases each). The CDR3 contains 16 residues. V dropped 0 bases and J dropped 5 bases, with 17 bases sitting between them. CDR1 and CDR2 from the germline V gene are MNHNS and SASEGT. CDR3 loop: CASSEAIRDPLDEQYF. CDR3 sequence (DNA): TGTGCCAGCAGTGAAGCTATCCGGGACCCCCTCGACGAGCAGTACTTC.

This clonotype showed up just a few times. The chain joins TRBV20-1 to TRBJ2-5; 8 positions agree with TRBD1. Germline lookup yields CDR1 DFQATT and CDR2 SNEGSKA (reference sequence). The CDR3 consists of 14 residues. The V gene end was trimmed by 5 bases and the J gene end by 6 bases; junction bases not matched to a gene: 11. For the CDR3, the DNA is TGCAGTGCTCAGGACAGGGTGCCCCTCCAGACCCAGTACTTC. It is translated as CSAQDRVPLQTQYF.

This clonotype was observed a few times. The J gene is TRBJ1-6, the V gene TRBV9; D is unresolved. Trimming removed 4 bases at V and 8 bases at J, with 10 bases between. Germline V gene sequence: CDR1 SGDLS, CDR2 YYNGEE. The CDR3 covers 13 residues. In nucleotides, the CDR3 is TGTGCCAGCAGCTCGGGCTCCCATTCACCCCTCCACTTT. As protein: CASSSGSHSPLHF.

This clonotype came up many times. This chain uses TRBV28 with TRBJ2-1; 14 nucleotides match TRBD2. This CDR3 is built from 14 residues. Trimming cost V 5 bases and J 12 bases; bases outside gene matches: 6. Germline V gene data show CDR1 as MDHEN and CDR2 as SYDVKM. The CDR3 region is CASSAGTSGRGQFF. The CDR3 DNA is TGTGCCAGCAGTGCCGGGACTAGCGGGAGAGGGCAGTTCTTC.

J is TRBJ2-7 and V is TRBV2; D is ambiguous. The CDR3 sequence is 14 residues long. The ends were cut back, 9 bases at V and 2 bases at J, with 17 bases in the middle. CDR1 is SNHLY, CDR2 FYNNEI, per germline. The CDR3 DNA is TGTGCCAGTACTAAGTCTGGAATCCCCTACGAGCAGTACTTC. As protein: CASTKSGIPYEQYF.

The chain is built from TRBV6-1 and TRBJ2-5, with 14 nucleotides matching TRBD2. V shed 5 bases and J 5 bases; nucleotides not matched to a gene: 7. The length of the CDR3 is 16 residues. In germline, CDR1 is MNHNS, CDR2 SASEGT. The CDR3 sequence is CASSLGTSGRGETQYF. CDR3 nucleotide sequence: TGTGCCAGCAGTCTGGGGACTAGCGGGAGAGGTGAGACCCAGTACTTC.

This clonotype was seen more than once but under ten times. This sequence joins TRBV6-1 and TRBJ1-4, with D unresolved. The V end was cut by 8 bases, the J end by 7 bases, with 20 bases between. The germline V gene has CDR1 MNHNS and CDR2 SASEGT. This CDR3 has 15 residues. The CDR3 region has the DNA TGTGCCAGCCGCGATGGGATTGGTTCGGGTGAAAAACTGTTTTTT. This translates into CASRDGIGSGEKLFF.

The V call is TRBV20-1, the J call TRBJ1-1; tentatively, D is TRBD1 (6 bases). Germline values: CDR1 DFQATT, CDR2 SNEGSKA (reference sequence). The CDR3 contains 14 residues. Trimming took off 0 bases at V and 1 base at J, with 9 bases between the two ends. CDR3 amino acids: CSAREGHSNTEAFF. DNA for the CDR3: TGCAGTGCTAGAGAGGGACACTCGAACACTGAAGCTTTCTTT.

This clonotype has ten or more counts. The chain couples TRBV12-3 or TRBV12-4 to TRBJ2-1; 11 nucleotides match TRBD1. V trimming: 5 bases; J trimming: 10 bases; junction bases outside the gene matches: 10. CDR3 size: 15 residues. In nucleotides, the CDR3 is TGTGCCAGCAGTCCTCACCCGGGACAGGGGGGCGAGCAGTTCTTC. Translation: CASSPHPGQGGEQFF.

V is TRBV6-1 and J is TRBJ2-3; 8 bases are shared with TRBD2. The CDR3 totals 18 residues. Germline V gene sequence: CDR1 MNHNS, CDR2 SASEGT. V shed 5 bases, J shed 0 bases, and the junction held 13 bases outside the gene matches. CDR3 region: CASSSGASGWPSTDTQYF. CDR3 in DNA: TGTGCCAGCAGTTCCGGGGCTAGCGGGTGGCCTAGCACAGATACGCAGTATTTT.

The V gene is TRBV20-1, the J gene TRBJ2-1, with D perhaps being TRBD1 or TRBD2 (5 bases each). Germline V gene lookup returns CDR1 DFQATT and CDR2 SNEGSKA (reference sequence). This CDR3 has 15 residues. The ends were cut back, 4 bases at V and 9 bases at J, with 22 bases in the middle. CDR3 in amino acids: CSAISPTGLGTEQFF. The CDR3 nucleotides are TGCAGTGCTATCTCCCCCACGGGATTAGGGACTGAGCAGTTCTTC.

A few counts support this clonotype. The chain links TRBV6-1 to TRBJ2-7; no firm D call. CDR1 and CDR2 from the germline V gene are MNHNS and SASEGT. The CDR3 runs to 12 residues. V was clipped by 4 bases and J by 4 bases, with 8 bases between them. The CDR3 here is CASSGMGYEQYF. The CDR3 nucleotides are TGTGCCAGCAGTGGTATGGGGTACGAGCAGTACTTC.

This clonotype was seen only a few times. V and J are TRBV6-1 and TRBJ2-7; 8 bases map to TRBD1. J gave up 1 base and V 5 bases, and 4 bases lay outside the gene matches. Germline assignment: CDR1 MNHNS and CDR2 SASEGT. This CDR3 has 14 residues. The DNA for the CDR3 is TGTGCCAGCAGTTGGGACAGGTTGTCCTACGAGCAGTACTTC. Its translation: CASSWDRLSYEQYF.

The CDR3 loop is CASSLGAEDTQYF. The CDR3 DNA sequence: TGTGCCAGCAGTTTGGGGGCTGAAGATACGCAGTATTTT. V and J are TRBV2 and TRBJ2-3; a possible D gene is TRBD1 (6 bases). Germline CDR1 is SNHLY and CDR2 is FYNNEI. This CDR3 is built from 13 residues. V was shortened by 5 bases and J by 5 bases, with 11 bases between the two germline ends.